This is a list of T cell receptor beta chains from one sample in a study of T-cell reconstitution after alpha-beta-depleted transplantation in children. TCRdb fed the PCR reads into MiXCR, producing one record per CDR3 protein. The table has about a million distinct CDR3 sequences, 25% to 30% seen once. The sample consisted of PBMCs, mostly from graft donor cells, taken 360 days after TCRalphabeta/CD19-depleted stem cell transplant. These receptor sequences come from a boy younger than two who had a stem cell transplant for SCID, so the T cells may come from the graft donor. Each CDR3 is given with its conserved first and last residue. The order of the fields is clone size, D gene, J gene, V gene, CDR3 protein, CDR3 DNA. The D gene is left open where the match is weak. Size tells how often a clone was seen (once, few, many) or the class of an expanded clone, and some rows leave it out.

NA NA TRBJ2-5 TRBV12-3/TRBV12-4 CASSLAGTQKETQYF TGTGCCAGCAGTTTAGCGGGAACCCAGAAAGAGACCCAGTACTTC
NA NA TRBJ2-1 TRBV2 CASSDIPGQYNEQFF TGTGCCAGCAGTGATATTCCAGGACAGTACAATGAGCAGTTCTTC
few NA TRBJ2-7 TRBV12-3/TRBV12-4 CASSYGFEQYF TGTGCCAGCAGTTACGGTTTCGAGCAGTACTTC
NA TRBD1 TRBJ2-7 TRBV20-1 CSASAGTGSIYEQYF TGCAGTGCTAGCGCCGGGACAGGGTCAATCTACGAGCAGTACTTC
NA TRBD2 TRBJ2-3 TRBV6-1 CASSEAASGGEDTQYF TGTGCCAGCAGTGAAGCCGCTAGCGGAGGGGAAGATACGCAGTATTTT
many TRBD2 TRBJ2-3 TRBV2 CASSTSGGPTDTQYF TGTGCCAGCAGTACTAGCGGGGGGCCCACAGATACGCAGTATTTT
NA TRBD2 TRBJ2-1 TRBV7-2 CASRASGGTHNEQFF TGTGCCAGCAGGGCCAGCGGGGGGACACACAATGAGCAGTTCTTC
NA NA TRBJ2-7 TRBV19 CASSIAGNSYEQYF TGTGCCAGTAGTATCGCAGGGAATTCATACGAGCAGTACTTC
NA NA TRBJ2-3 TRBV12-3/TRBV12-4 CASTLAGATDTQYF TGTGCCAGCACCCTGGCGGGGGCTACAGATACGCAGTATTTT
NA NA TRBJ2-3 TRBV24-1 CATSERGGPDTQYF TGTGCCACCAGTGAACGAGGCGGGCCAGATACGCAGTATTTT
NA NA TRBJ2-7 TRBV6-5 CASRTAYEQYF TGTGCCAGCAGAACAGCCTACGAGCAGTACTTC
NA NA TRBJ2-7 TRBV5-5 CASSLIAQSNFYEQYF TGTGCCAGCAGCTTGATCGCGCAGAGTAACTTCTACGAGCAGTACTTC
NA NA TRBJ2-7 TRBV7-6 CASSLVGGTASYEQYF TGTGCCAGCAGCTTAGTGGGTGGGACGGCTTCCTACGAGCAGTACTTC
NA NA TRBJ1-1 TRBV9 CASSVSPNPNTEAFF TGTGCCAGCAGCGTATCCCCTAACCCGAACACTGAAGCTTTCTTT
NA TRBD2 TRBJ2-7 TRBV5-5 CASSLAMGLVVGEQYF TGTGCCAGCAGCTTGGCGATGGGACTAGTAGTAGGCGAGCAGTACTTC
NA NA TRBJ2-1 TRBV12-3/TRBV12-4 CASSLDARTNEQFF TGTGCCAGCAGTTTGGACGCCAGGACCAATGAGCAGTTCTTC
many NA TRBJ2-3 TRBV6-2/TRBV6-3 CASSLRLTDTQYF TGTGCCAGCAGTTTACGCCTCACAGATACGCAGTATTTT
few NA TRBJ1-4 TRBV4-2 CASSQDNTGRLELFF TGTGCCAGCAGCCAAGATAACACGGGGCGATTGGAACTGTTTTTT
NA NA TRBJ2-1 TRBV29-1 CSVVGEGGNEQFF TGCAGCGTTGTTGGGGAAGGGGGAAATGAGCAGTTCTTC
NA NA TRBJ2-6 TRBV29-1 CSVVLRGANVLTF TGCAGCGTTGTTTTGAGGGGGGCCAACGTCCTGACTTTC